This T cell receptor (beta chain) comes out of a study of T cells after yellow fever vaccination. In this sample, this clonotype turned up a few times. The antigen is not known. Germline CDR1 reads DFQATT; CDR2 reads SNEGSKA (reference sequence). The CDR3 contains 14 residues. Trimming removed 6 bases at V and 15 bases at J, with 27 bases between. 5'RACE template switching generated TCR cDNA, adding a universal primer site and UMIs. Using its own MiXCR run on the 5' RACE reads, TCRdb lists one record per CDR3 protein. The sample has hundreds of thousands of distinct CDR3 sequences, around 12% seen once. Points from the study as a whole: Re-detected after boosting: most primary clones, about 96% of CD4 and less than 90% of CD8. Researchers report a weaker secondary response that nonetheless peaked faster, day 5 versus 15. Abundant clonotypes from the bulk population could get into FACS-sorted repertoires as contaminants.

The TCR comes from a man under 40 who received the YFV17D yellow fever vaccine. The chain combines TRBV20-1 with TRBJ2-1; D is perhaps TRBD2 (6 bases). The sample consisted of PBMCs, taken on the day of the yellow fever booster vaccination. CDR3 sequence: CSAIVGTSLSFRFF. The CDR3 DNA is TGCAGTGCCATAGTTGGGACTTCCCTCTCCTTCCGGTTCTTC.